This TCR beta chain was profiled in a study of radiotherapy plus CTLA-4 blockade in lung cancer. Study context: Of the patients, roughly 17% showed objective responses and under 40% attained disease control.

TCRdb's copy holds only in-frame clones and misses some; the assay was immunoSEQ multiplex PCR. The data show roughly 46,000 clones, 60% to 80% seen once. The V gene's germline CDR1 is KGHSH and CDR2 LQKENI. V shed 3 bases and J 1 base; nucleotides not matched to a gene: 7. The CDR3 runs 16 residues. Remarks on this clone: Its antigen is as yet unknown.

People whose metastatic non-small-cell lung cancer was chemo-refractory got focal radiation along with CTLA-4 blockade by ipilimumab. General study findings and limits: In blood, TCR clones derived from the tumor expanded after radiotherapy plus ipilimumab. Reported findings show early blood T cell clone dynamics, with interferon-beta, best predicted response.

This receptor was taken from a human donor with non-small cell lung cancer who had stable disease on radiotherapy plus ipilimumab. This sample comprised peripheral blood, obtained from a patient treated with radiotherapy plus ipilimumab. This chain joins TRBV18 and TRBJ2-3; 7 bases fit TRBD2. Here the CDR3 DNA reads TGTGCCAGCTCACCTGCGTGGGGGGGAGGCACAGATACGCAGTATTTT. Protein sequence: CASSPAWGGGTDTQYF.